This T cell receptor (beta chain) was observed in a study of shared clonotypes between healthy human individuals. Remarks on this clone: Distinct nucleotide sequences in the sample also encode this CDR3.

This table comes from immunoSEQ multiplex PCR, and its TCRdb copy is limited to in-frame clones, with some not included. The table includes around 1.9 million clones, just under 95% detected once. Trimming left V 0 bases short and J 4 bases short, with 4 bases between. Germline loops: CDR1 SQVTM, CDR2 ANQGSEA. The CDR3 is 12 residues long. The naive CD8 fraction comprised CD45RO-negative cells positively selected for CCR7 and excluded terminally differentiated effector memory CD45RA+ cells. The TCR was taken from a man younger than 30 in good health. Some clones in this sample may be carry-over from other donors' samples. Material for sequencing was naive CD8+ T cells from PBMCs. The chain is built from TRBV29-1 and TRBJ2-1; no clear D gene. The CDR3: CSVEEQYNEQFF. In nucleotides, the CDR3 is TGCAGCGTTGAAGAGCAGTACAATGAGCAGTTCTTC.